These 26 T cell receptor beta chains were all obtained from the same sample, sequenced in a study of shared clonotypes between healthy human individuals (dated by TCRdb to about 2020). The library was prepared using the immunoSEQ multiplex PCR assay. Imported from immuneACCESS, the table was reduced by TCRdb to in-frame sequences with V and J called. These copies leave out some clones; in studies compared against another copy, an unresolved V gene accounts for under half, and the cause of the remainder is not known. Recorded for this sample are around 510,000 clones; around three quarters of them occurred a single time. The top ten clones comprise about 12% of the sample. Specimen: PBMCs. Receptors originate from a woman in her thirties or forties in good health. Some clones in this sample may be carry-over from other donors' samples.

This clone was seen only a few times. V gene TRBV28 combines with J gene TRBJ1-1, with D uncertain. This CDR3 contains 11 residues. V gave up 6 bases and J gave up 7 bases, with 9 bases separating them. The germline gives CDR1 MDHEN, CDR2 SYDVKM. The CDR3 loop reads CASSDGFEAFF. In DNA form, the CDR3 reads TGTGCCAGCAGCGACGGATTTGAAGCTTTCTTT.

CDR3 region: CASSLEVGGSSYEQYF. The DNA of the CDR3 is TGTGCCAGCAGCTTGGAAGTCGGCGGGAGCTCCTACGAGCAGTACTTC. The chain combines TRBV5-6 with TRBJ2-7; TRBD2 matches at 7 bases. CDR1 is SGHDT and CDR2 is YYEEEE in the germline V gene. This CDR3 comprises 16 residues. V was pared by 0 bases and J by 0 bases, with 6 bases of the junction left unmatched.

V is TRBV2 and J is TRBJ1-3; D call uncertain. Deletions cut 2 bases from V and 4 bases from J, with 3 bases between. CDR3 length: 12 residues. Germline V gene sequence: CDR1 SNHLY, CDR2 FYNNEI. The DNA of the CDR3 is TGTGCCAGCAGTGAACAGGGAAACACCATATATTTT. Its protein product is CASSEQGNTIYF.

A word on this clone: The junction departs from germline at one end; a sequencing error may be responsible. The rearrangement uses TRBV4-1 and TRBJ2-5, with D possibly matching TRBD2 (6 bases). Germline V lookup: CDR1 MGHRA, CDR2 YSYEKL. The CDR3 is 18 amino acids. The CDR3 DNA reads TGCGCCAGCAGCCCCAAACCCCCCTTGGCGGGATCGAGAGAGGCCCAGTACTTC. Residues: CASSPKPPLAGSREAQYF.

The chain employs TRBV5-6 and TRBJ2-1, with D maybe TRBD2 (5 bases). V was shortened by 1 base and J by 5 bases, with 7 bases between the two germline ends. Germline CDR1 SGHDT, CDR2 YYEEEE. The CDR3 contains 13 residues. The CDR3 DNA is TGTGCCAGCAGCTTGACTAGACACAATGAGCAGTTCTTC. Amino acids: CASSLTRHNEQFF.

The V call is TRBV11-2, the J call TRBJ2-7; D assignment may be TRBD1 or TRBD2 (5 bases each). V lost 1 base and J 5 bases, leaving 15 bases between the germline ends. The length of the CDR3 is 15 residues. Germline CDR1 SGHAT, CDR2 FQNNGV. The DNA for the CDR3 is TGTGCCAGCAGCTTAGTTGGGCAGGGAGCGGACGAGCAGTACTTC. Translation: CASSLVGQGADEQYF.

The V and J genes are TRBV11-2 and TRBJ1-4; possible D gene TRBD1, 5 bases. The CDR3 is 15 amino acids. Germline CDR1 is SGHAT and CDR2 is FQNNGV. Trimming left V 5 bases short and J 4 bases short, with 14 bases between. The CDR3 coding sequence is TGTGCCAGCAGCGACCGGTGGCAGGGTAATGAAAAACTGTTTTTT. It is translated as CASSDRWQGNEKLFF.

Many counts were recorded for this clone. The CDR3 sequence is CAISELGQSGNSPLHF. CDR3 bases: TGTGCCATCAGTGAGTTGGGGCAGTCCGGTAATTCACCCCTCCACTTT. The rearrangement uses TRBV10-3 and TRBJ1-6; tentative D call: TRBD1 (5 bases). Germline CDR1 ENHRY, CDR2 SYGVKD. This CDR3 region has 16 residues. Between the trimmed V and J ends, which lost 1 base and 6 bases, there was a span of 13 bases.

The V gene is TRBV7-7, the J gene TRBJ1-2; a weak D match, TRBD1 (5 bases). The V and J ends lost 1 base and 7 bases respectively, with 10 bases between them. Per the germline V gene, CDR1 is SSHAT and CDR2 is FNYEAQ (reference sequence). CDR3 length: 13 residues. CDR3 sequence reads: CASSLVGVSGYTF. The CDR3 DNA reads as TGTGCCAGCAGCTTAGTGGGGGTGAGTGGCTACACCTTC.

Regarding this clone: One junction end does not reproduce the germline sequence, and a read error may be involved. The identical CDR3 is also encoded by other nucleotide sequences in the sample. CDR3: CASGEHRDAYEQYF. The CDR3 region has the DNA TGTGCCAGCGGGGAACACAGGGACGCCTACGAGCAATACTTC. The chain links TRBV6-6 to TRBJ2-7; perhaps TRBD1 as D (6 bases). CDR3 length: 14 residues. In germline, CDR1 is MNHNY, CDR2 SVGAGI (reference sequence).

A note on this clone: This clone may be a read error of a much larger clone one base away. Other DNA sequences in the same sample also yield this CDR3. The V gene is TRBV4-1, the J gene TRBJ2-5; 11 nucleotides align to TRBD2. The CDR3 covers 17 residues. Germline lookup yields CDR1 MGHRA and CDR2 YSYEKL. Trimming cost V 4 bases and J 5 bases; bases outside gene matches: 12. As DNA, the CDR3 is TGCGCCAGCAGCCCAGACCTGGCACTAGCGGGGGAGGAGACCCAGTACTTC. Protein sequence: CASSPDLALAGEETQYF.

This clone has only a few counts. V gene TRBV13 combines with J gene TRBJ2-3, with D perhaps TRBD1 (5 bases). Germline CDR1 PRHDT, CDR2 FYEKMQ (reference sequence). The germline V and J ends were trimmed by 2 bases and 6 bases, with 9 bases remaining between them. The CDR3 sequence is 13 residues long. The CDR3 loop is CASSLKRGDTQYF. The CDR3 DNA sequence: TGTGCCAGCAGCTTAAAAAGGGGCGATACGCAGTATTTT.

As for this clone: This clone may be a read error of a much larger clone one base away. At the DNA level, this CDR3 is encoded by other sequences in the same sample as well. The rearrangement links TRBV7-2 to TRBJ1-2; D is perhaps TRBD1 (6 bases). Germline V gene data show CDR1 as SGHTA and CDR2 as FQGNSA. The CDR3 spans 13 residues. Trimming pared 6 bases from V and 4 bases from J, leaving 12 bases between. The CDR3 region has the DNA TGTGCCAGCAGTTCGTACAGGGCCTATGGCTACACCTTC. Encoded protein: CASSSYRAYGYTF.

Points on this clone: A far larger clone differs by one base, so this is likely a read error. The V call is TRBV27, the J call TRBJ1-4, with unresolved D. Germline values: CDR1 MNHEY, CDR2 SMNVEV (reference sequence). V lost 2 bases to trimming and J lost 4 bases, with 8 bases between them. The CDR3 totals 14 residues. The CDR3 here is CASSLADGNEKLFF. CDR3 in DNA: TGTGCCAGCAGTTTAGCGGACGGTAATGAAAAACTGTTTTTT.

The rearrangement uses TRBV4-1 and TRBJ2-4; perhaps TRBD2 as D (6 bases). The CDR3 has 16 amino acids. Trimming removed 1 base at V and 6 bases at J, with 16 bases between. Germline V gene data show CDR1 as MGHRA and CDR2 as YSYEKL. For the CDR3, the DNA is TGCGCCAGCAGCCAAGGCATCGCCAGGAGGGGAAACATTCAGTACTTC. Translated, it gives CASSQGIARRGNIQYF.

This clone was seen only a few times. The V call is TRBV9, the J call TRBJ2-1; 10 nucleotides align to TRBD1. CDR1 and CDR2 (germline): SGDLS, YYNGEE. Trimming removed 2 bases from V and 9 bases from J; junction bases left unmatched: 8. The CDR3 length is 15 residues. CDR3 in amino acids: CASSVGQGYSGEQFF. Written as DNA, the CDR3 is TGTGCCAGCAGCGTGGGACAGGGGTATAGTGGTGAGCAGTTCTTC.

The J gene is TRBJ1-1, the V gene TRBV7-9, with D hard to call. V lost 5 bases, J lost 6 bases, and 10 bases lay in between. Germline CDR1 reads SEHNR; CDR2 reads FQNEAQ (reference sequence). The CDR3 loop spans 12 amino acids. CDR3 DNA: TGTGCCAGCAGCCCCGTTTTGCCTGAAGCTTTCTTT. Translated: CASSPVLPEAFF.

The table lists this clone with a count of one. The chain links TRBV6-1 to TRBJ2-7; 10 bases are a match to TRBD2. Germline V gives CDR1 MNHNS, CDR2 SASEGT. The CDR3 has 15 residues. V was pared by 2 bases and J by 3 bases, with 4 bases of the junction left unmatched. CDR3 amino acids: CASSESSGGFYEQYF. CDR3 bases: TGTGCCAGCAGTGAATCTAGCGGGGGTTTCTACGAGCAGTACTTC.

The chain employs TRBV5-1 and TRBJ2-7; TRBD1 matches 8 bases. V shed 4 bases, J shed 0 bases, and the junction held 3 bases outside the gene matches. The germline CDR1 and CDR2 sequences are SGHRS and YFSETQ. The CDR3 contains 14 residues. In DNA, the CDR3 is TGCGCCAGCAGCATCACAGGGGGCTCCTACGAGCAGTACTTC. Amino acids: CASSITGGSYEQYF.

The chain is built from TRBV9 and TRBJ2-7, with TRBD1 matching over 10 bases. CDR1 is SGDLS, CDR2 YYNGEE, per germline. V shed 3 bases and J 3 bases; nucleotides not matched to a gene: 6. The CDR3 is made up of 15 amino acids. The CDR3 here is CASSDSGTGVYEQYF. The DNA for the CDR3 is TGTGCCAGCAGCGATTCCGGGACAGGGGTCTACGAGCAGTACTTC.

Of note for this clone: Other DNA variants within this sample encode the same CDR3. The rearrangement joins TRBV5-1 to TRBJ2-1, with TRBD1 identical over 9 bases. V trimming: 0 bases; J trimming: 2 bases; junction bases outside the gene matches: 0. CDR3 length equals 15 residues. Germline V gene sequence: CDR1 SGHRS, CDR2 YFSETQ. The CDR3 nucleotides read TGCGCCAGCAGCTTGGGACAGGGGGCCTACAATGAGCAGTTCTTC. This encodes CASSLGQGAYNEQFF.

The chain joins TRBV23-1 to TRBJ2-3, with 11 bases fitting TRBD2. TRBV23-1 falls under the ORF class, with uncertain function. Losses at the gene ends were 4 bases for V and 4 bases for J; bases not matched to a gene: 22. This CDR3 spans 21 amino acids. Written as DNA, the CDR3 is TGCGCCAGCAGTCCCCGCGCCGGGACTAGCGGACCCCCCTGCGGGTCAGATACGCAGTATTTT. It specifies CASSPRAGTSGPPCGSDTQYF.

This clone was counted a few times. This chain links TRBV9 with TRBJ2-3, with 8 bases identical to TRBD2. Germline V gives CDR1 SGDLS, CDR2 YYNGEE. V shed 6 bases, J shed 1 base, and the junction held 10 bases outside the gene matches. The CDR3 consists of 16 residues. The CDR3 DNA reads as TGTGCCAGCACGCCGCCGGGACTAGAGGGCACAGATACGCAGTATTTT. It specifies CASTPPGLEGTDTQYF.

The genes are TRBV10-2 and TRBJ2-1; the D gene is possibly TRBD2 (6 bases). Germline-derived CDR1 and CDR2 are WSHSY and SAAADI. V was cut by 4 bases and J by 6 bases, with 13 bases left in between. The CDR3 sequence is 14 residues long. CDR3 coding DNA: TGCGCCAGCAGTGCGCGGGGAGAAAGCAATGAGCAGTTCTTC. It codes for CASSARGESNEQFF.

This chain connects TRBV4-2 to TRBJ2-7; 11 bases align to TRBD2. Germline values: CDR1 LGHNA, CDR2 YNFKEQ. V lost 1 base to trimming and J lost 4 bases; unmatched junction nucleotides: 6. The CDR3 runs 16 residues. CDR3 in amino acids: CASSQGGGTSGYEQYF. The DNA for the CDR3 is TGTGCCAGCAGCCAAGGGGGCGGGACTAGCGGATACGAGCAGTACTTC.

As regards this clone: This sequence may be a read error, since a much larger clone differs from it by one base. This CDR3 is also generated by other DNA sequences in the sample. V gene TRBV9 combines with J gene TRBJ1-5, with D maybe TRBD1 (5 bases). This CDR3 spans 13 amino acids. Germline V gene sequence: CDR1 SGDLS, CDR2 YYNGEE. The CDR3 loop is CASSVGGLQPQHF. In nucleotides, the CDR3 is TGTGCCAGCAGCGTAGGGGGCTTACAGCCCCAGCATTTC.